The 18 T cell receptor beta chains in this list originate from one sample, sequenced in a study of blood T cell repertoires in COVID-19. The assay was immunoSEQ multiplex PCR, and TCRdb's table has in-frame clones only and misses some. The sample has about 300,000 clones, about 90% seen once. The sample taken for sequencing was peripheral blood. These receptors were taken from a man between 18 and 29 years old who had recovered from COVID-19.

The chain has TRBV6-5 and TRBJ1-5; TRBD1 might be the D (6 bases). CDR3 length: 13 amino acids. CDR1 is MNHEY and CDR2 is SVGAGI in the germline V gene. Trimming left V 7 bases short and J 7 bases short, with 14 bases between. CDR3 DNA sequence: TGTGCCAGCAACCAACAGGGCAGCCAGCCCCAGCATTTT. This translates into CASNQQGSQPQHF.

This rearrangement joins TRBV7-9 to TRBJ2-7; 11 bases map to TRBD2. CDR3 size: 16 residues. V gave up 4 bases and J gave up 3 bases; unmatched junction bases: 8. The germline CDR1 and CDR2 sequences are SEHNR and FQNEAQ (reference sequence). The CDR3 reads CASSSHGTSGFYEQYF. In nucleotides, the CDR3 is TGTGCCAGCAGCTCCCATGGGACTAGCGGCTTCTACGAGCAGTACTTC. Full variable domain (remainder filled in from reference TRBV7-9 and TRBJ2-7): DTGVSQNPRHKITKRGQNVTFRCDPISEHNRLYWYRQTLGQGPEFLTYFQNEAQLEKSRLLSDRFSAERPKGSFSTLEIQRTEQGDSAMYLCASSSHGTSGFYEQYFGPGTRLTVT.

This chain links TRBV10-2 with TRBJ2-7; the D gene is possibly TRBD1 (6 bases). CDR1 and CDR2 from the germline V gene are WSHSY and SAAADI. The V and J ends lost 2 bases and 3 bases respectively, with 20 bases between them. The CDR3 spans 17 residues. The CDR3 sequence: CASSELSGRGLFYEQYF. The CDR3 region has the DNA TGCGCCAGCAGTGAGCTCTCCGGCAGGGGCCTTTTCTACGAGCAGTACTTC.

The V and J genes are TRBV9 and TRBJ1-2, with D unclear. V lost 4 bases to trimming and J lost 8 bases, with 9 bases between them. The CDR3 length is 11 residues. Germline CDR1 SGDLS, CDR2 YYNGEE. The DNA for the CDR3 is TGTGCCAGCAGCTCCTTCGCGGGCTACACCTTC. Translated, it gives CASSSFAGYTF.

V usage is TRBV27 and J usage is TRBJ2-7; 8 positions match TRBD2. V gave up 6 bases and J gave up 3 bases; unmatched junction bases: 16. The germline V gene has CDR1 MNHEY and CDR2 SMNVEV (reference sequence). The CDR3 contains 17 residues. In DNA, the CDR3 is TGTGCCAGCAGCCGGCGTATCCGTAGCGGGACAAACTACGAGCAGTACTTC. This sequence encodes CASSRRIRSGTNYEQYF.

The genes are TRBV7-8 and TRBJ2-3; 7 nucleotides line up with TRBD2. Germline V gene lookup returns CDR1 SGHVS and CDR2 FQNEAQ. The CDR3 totals 15 residues. Germline trimming cut 5 bases from V and 2 bases from J; bases unmatched to any gene: 7. The CDR3 sequence: CASSGGLVNTDTQYF. The CDR3 DNA reads as TGTGCCAGCAGCGGCGGACTAGTTAACACAGATACGCAGTATTTT.

The chain carries TRBV19 and TRBJ1-5; D is possibly TRBD1 (5 bases). Germline CDR1 reads LNHDA; CDR2 reads SQIVND (reference sequence). The CDR3 is 15 residues long. Between the trimmed V and J ends, which lost 3 bases and 2 bases, there was a span of 11 bases. CDR3 residues: CASSIGGLGNQPQHF. DNA for the CDR3: TGTGCCAGTAGTATCGGGGGGTTGGGCAATCAGCCCCAGCATTTT.

CDR3 DNA sequence: TGTGCCAGCAGTTTATCCAACAACAATGAGCAGTTCTTC. Translated: CASSLSNNNEQFF. The gene calls are TRBV27 and TRBJ2-1; D ambiguous. The CDR3 covers 13 residues. Germline CDR1 is MNHEY and CDR2 is SMNVEV (reference sequence). The ends were cut back, 0 bases at V and 5 bases at J, with 5 bases in the middle.

The V gene is TRBV25-1, the J gene TRBJ2-1; 9 nucleotides line up with TRBD2. V shed 6 bases, J shed 10 bases, and the junction held 7 bases outside the gene matches. Germline assignment: CDR1 MGHDK and CDR2 SYGVNS. This CDR3 has 13 amino acids. The CDR3 here is CASRTSGPREQFF. DNA of the CDR3: TGTGCCAGCAGGACTAGCGGACCCAGGGAGCAGTTCTTC.

Only a few counts were recorded for this clone. V and J are TRBV7-2 and TRBJ2-7, with D hard to call. Trimming took 0 bases from V and 2 from J, leaving 11 bases between them. The CDR3 is 15 amino acids. Germline V gene lookup returns CDR1 SGHTA and CDR2 FQGNSA. The CDR3 DNA sequence: TGTGCCAGCAGCTTAGCGGCGGATGATACCTACGAGCAGTACTTC. Encoded protein: CASSLAADDTYEQYF.

This rearrangement joins TRBV30 to TRBJ1-5, with TRBD1 as a possible D gene (5 bases). Germline V gene data show CDR1 as GTSNPN and CDR2 as SVGIG (reference sequence). CDR3 length: 16 residues. V dropped 5 bases and J dropped 1 base, with 18 bases sitting between them. The CDR3 sequence is CAWSTGTSSSNQPQHF. The CDR3, as DNA: TGTGCCTGGTCAACCGGGACTTCATCAAGCAATCAGCCCCAGCATTTT.

This sequence joins TRBV18 and TRBJ2-1; 14 positions agree with TRBD2. This CDR3 spans 17 amino acids. Looked up from germline, CDR1 is KGHSH and CDR2 is LQKENI. V gave up 1 base and J gave up 7 bases; unmatched junction bases: 6. DNA of the CDR3: TGTGCCAGCTCACCACGGACTAGCGGGGGGATCGGGAATGAGCAGTTCTTC. This sequence encodes CASSPRTSGGIGNEQFF.

This clone was picked up a small number of times. J is TRBJ1-1 and V is TRBV11-2; D is unclear. This CDR3 region has 15 residues. Looked up from germline, CDR1 is SGHAT and CDR2 is FQNNGV. The V gene lost 4 bases and the J gene lost 4 bases, with 16 bases spanning the gap. CDR3 bases: TGTGCCAGCAGCTCCGGACGGGAGCCGGGCACTGAAGCTTTCTTT. It translates to CASSSGREPGTEAFF.

Details on this clone: Other DNA sequences from this sample encode an identical CDR3 as well. The V call is TRBV4-1, the J call TRBJ1-1; 8 bases line up with TRBD1. Germline V gives CDR1 MGHRA, CDR2 YSYEKL. V lost 4 bases and J lost 1; bases outside the gene matches: 5. The CDR3 contains 15 residues. The CDR3 DNA reads TGCGCCAGCAGCCCCAGACAGGGGCCGAACACTGAAGCTTTCTTT. Amino acids: CASSPRQGPNTEAFF.

V is TRBV7-2 and J is TRBJ1-5, with D possibly TRBD1 on 5 matching bases. Germline assignment: CDR1 SGHTA and CDR2 FQGNSA. The V gene lost 4 bases and the J gene lost 1 base, with 17 bases spanning the gap. The CDR3 extends over 17 amino acids. The CDR3 reads CASSSGDGASSNQPQHF. In DNA, the CDR3 is TGTGCCAGCAGCTCCGGCGATGGGGCGTCGAGCAATCAGCCCCAGCATTTT.

This clone appeared a single time. The V gene is TRBV6-1, the J gene TRBJ1-1; 8 bases map to TRBD1. Unmatched junction bases numbered 10, after V lost 0 bases and J lost 1 base. The CDR3 extends over 18 amino acids. Germline values: CDR1 MNHNS, CDR2 SASEGT. The chain's CDR3 is CASSEALGQGGRNTEAFF. Here the CDR3 DNA reads TGTGCCAGCAGTGAAGCCTTAGGACAGGGAGGAAGGAACACTGAAGCTTTCTTT.

V usage is TRBV3-1 (or the pseudogene TRBV3-2) and J usage is TRBJ2-6, with D tentatively TRBD2 (5 bases). Germline V gene lookup returns CDR1 LGHDT and CDR2 YNNKEL (reference sequence). This CDR3 has 14 residues. V gave up 4 bases and J gave up 2 bases, with 6 bases separating them. The chain's CDR3 is CASSRLPGANVLTF. Written as DNA, the CDR3 is TGTGCCAGCAGCCGACTACCTGGGGCCAACGTCCTGACTTTC.

As regards this clone: Other nucleotide sequences in the sample specify the same CDR3. This sequence joins TRBV18 and TRBJ2-2, with a possible D match to TRBD1 (6 bases). Germline V gene lookup returns CDR1 KGHSH and CDR2 LQKENI. The CDR3 sequence is 14 residues long. V was pared by 3 bases and J by 2 bases, with 7 bases between. The CDR3 region has the DNA TGTGCCAGCTCACCTGGGACAAACACCGGGGAGCTGTTTTTT. The encoded protein is CASSPGTNTGELFF.